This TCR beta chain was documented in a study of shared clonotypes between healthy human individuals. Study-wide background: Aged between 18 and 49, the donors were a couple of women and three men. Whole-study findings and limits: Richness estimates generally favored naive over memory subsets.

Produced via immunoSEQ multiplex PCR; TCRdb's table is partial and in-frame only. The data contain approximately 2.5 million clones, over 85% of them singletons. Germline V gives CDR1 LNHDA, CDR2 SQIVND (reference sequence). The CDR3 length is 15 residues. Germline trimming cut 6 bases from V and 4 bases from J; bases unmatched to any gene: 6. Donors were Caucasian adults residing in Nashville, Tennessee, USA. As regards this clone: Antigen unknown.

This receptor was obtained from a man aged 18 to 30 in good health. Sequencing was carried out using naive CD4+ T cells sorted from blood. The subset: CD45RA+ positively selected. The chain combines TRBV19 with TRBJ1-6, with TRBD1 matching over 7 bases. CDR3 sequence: CASRTGRGYNSPLHF. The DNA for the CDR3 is TGTGCCAGTAGGACAGGGAGGGGATATAATTCACCCCTCCACTTT.